This T cell receptor beta chain was found in a study of T cells in Graves' hyperthyroidism and ophthalmopathy. The CDR3 length is 15 residues. Trimming left V 2 bases short and J 1 base short, with 14 bases between. The germline gives CDR1 DFQATT, CDR2 SNEGSKA (reference sequence). The CDR3 regions of TCR beta were amplified from RNA transcripts. Primed by the HTBI set, a first-round RT-PCR was run on the TCR CDR3. TCRdb reanalysed the multiplex PCR reads using MiXCR and keeps one entry per CDR3 protein. The sample records more than 500,000 distinct CDR3 sequences, around 42% being singletons. Lactation, pregnancy, other autoimmune disease or uncontrolled infection excluded patients. In making diagnoses, clinical symptoms, serum thyroxine and TRAb, thyroid ultrasound and orbital computed tomography were all used.

The chain is built from TRBV20-1 and TRBJ2-5; D perhaps matches TRBD1 (6 bases). The receptor comes from an adult woman with Graves' disease, either hyperthyroidism or ophthalmopathy (not recorded which). Sequenced material: peripheral blood or thyroid tissue (not recorded which). This chain's CDR3 is CSARPPGTSQETQYF. In nucleotides, the CDR3 is TGCAGTGCTAGACCCCCCGGGACATCCCAAGAGACCCAGTACTTC.